The source of this TCR beta chain is a study of T cells in Graves' hyperthyroidism and ophthalmopathy. Notes on the study in general: Ophthalmopathy was told apart from stable hyperthyroidism by a 13 V-J model. Most clonotypes that expanded in the thyroid above 0.001 also showed up in blood.

Regarding this clonotype: The antigen is not known.

Amplification yielded TCR beta CDR3 regions, with RNA transcripts as the source. Using the HTBI primer set, a first-round RT-PCR was run on the TCR CDR3. TCRdb processed the multiplex PCR reads anew with MiXCR; each CDR3 protein has one entry. The table lists hundreds of thousands of distinct CDR3 sequences, about a sixth of them singletons. The receptor comes from a woman under 30 with Graves' hyperthyroidism. The sample comprised blood.

The chain's CDR3 is CASSPDSGYTF. The CDR3 bases are TGTGCCAGCAGCCCGGACAGTGGCTACACCTTC. The V gene is TRBV28, the J gene TRBJ1-2; maybe TRBD1 (6 bases). The ends were cut back, 6 bases at V and 7 bases at J, with 9 bases in the middle. Germline loops: CDR1 MDHEN, CDR2 SYDVKM. CDR3 length: 11 residues.